The T cell receptor beta chain under discussion was sequenced for a study of blood T cell repertoires in COVID-19. In the study overall: The United States, Italy and Spain were the sources of the acute and convalescent COVID-19 samples. The analysed material was cDNA or gDNA that came from T cells, B-cell-depleted T cells, or PBMCs.

In the study's own analysis: From reference gene primer amplification, estimates of nucleated cell counts were derived. Some clones are missing from TCRdb's copy, which holds only in-frame ones; the method was immunoSEQ multiplex PCR. The DNA gave D and trimming, while V, J and clone size come from that table. The table lists under 250,000 clones, roughly nine tenths of them singletons. V was cut by 1 base and J by 4 bases, with 9 bases left in between. Germline-derived CDR1 and CDR2 are SGHAT and FQNNGV. CDR3 length: 14 residues. This TCR was recovered from a man in his sixties with COVID-19, enrolled during active disease. The rearrangement uses TRBV11-2 and TRBJ2-3; D is possibly TRBD1 (5 bases). Source material: peripheral blood. This CDR3 is CASSLGRGPDTQYF. CDR3 bases: TGTGCCAGCAGCTTAGGTAGGGGCCCAGATACGCAGTATTTT.